This T cell receptor beta chain was profiled in a study of tumor-infiltrating lymphocytes in oesophageal squamous cell carcinoma. This clonotype occurred a few times. CDR1 is DFQATT and CDR2 is SNEGSKA in the germline V gene (reference sequence). This CDR3 contains 14 residues. A single record per CDR3 protein comes from TCRdb applying MiXCR to the PCR reads. The sample contains some 10,000 distinct CDR3 sequences, under 60% of which appear only once. This clonotype was obtained from a female donor with esophageal squamous cell carcinoma. The chain combines TRBV20-1 with TRBJ2-5; weak D call: TRBD2 (6 bases). Judging by the DNA end, TRBJ2-1 fits better; the J call may be wrong. Sequencing was performed on esophageal tumor tissue. CDR3 DNA: TGCAGTGCTACCGGGACTGCAGTAAACAATGAGCAGTTCTTC. Translation: CSATGTAVNNEQFF.